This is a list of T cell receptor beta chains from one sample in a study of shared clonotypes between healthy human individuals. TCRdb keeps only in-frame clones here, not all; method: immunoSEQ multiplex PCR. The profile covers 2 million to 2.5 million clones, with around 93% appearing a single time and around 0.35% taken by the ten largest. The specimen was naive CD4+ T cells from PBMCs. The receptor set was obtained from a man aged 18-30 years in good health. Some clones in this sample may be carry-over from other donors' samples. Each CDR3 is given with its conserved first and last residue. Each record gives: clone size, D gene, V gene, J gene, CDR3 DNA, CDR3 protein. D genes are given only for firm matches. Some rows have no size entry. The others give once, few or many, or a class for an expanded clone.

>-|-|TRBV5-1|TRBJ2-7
TGCGCCAGCAGCTTGAGGGGTAGCGCCCAAGAGGGGTCCTACGAGCAGTACTTC
CASSLRGSAQEGSYEQYF
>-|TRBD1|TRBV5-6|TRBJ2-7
TGTGCCAGCAGCTTGGGGGGTTCTACAGGGGCCGAGCAGTACTTC
CASSLGGSTGAEQYF
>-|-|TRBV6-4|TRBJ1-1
TGTGCCAGCAGTTTTGACAGAAACACTGAAGCTTTCTTT
CASSFDRNTEAFF
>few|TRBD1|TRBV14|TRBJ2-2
TGTGCCAGCAGAAGGACCGGGGACAGGATTGACACCGGGGAGCTGTTTTTT
CASRRTGDRIDTGELFF
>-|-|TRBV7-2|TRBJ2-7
TGTGCCAGCAGCCCCCTGGGGGGACCGATCTTCCACGAGCAGTACTTC
CASSPLGGPIFHEQYF
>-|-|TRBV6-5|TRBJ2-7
TGTGCCAGCAGTTCCCCCCGGGGTGTCTACGAGCAGTACTTC
CASSSPRGVYEQYF
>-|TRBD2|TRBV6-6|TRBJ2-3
TGTGCCAGCAGTCCAGGACTAGCGGGAGCAGATACGCAGTATTTT
CASSPGLAGADTQYF
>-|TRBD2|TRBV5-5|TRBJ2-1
TGTGCCAGCAGCTTGGCAGGTAGCGGGGCATACAATGAGCAGTTCTTC
CASSLAGSGAYNEQFF
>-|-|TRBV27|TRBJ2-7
TGTGCCAGCAGACCTCCTGGCTACTCCTACGAGCAGTACTTC
CASRPPGYSYEQYF
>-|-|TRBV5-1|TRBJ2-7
TGCGCCAGCAGCTCCGACCGGTACGAGCAGTACTTC
CASSSDRYEQYF
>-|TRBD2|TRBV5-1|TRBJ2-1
TGCGCCAGCAGCTTGGTAGTAGCGGGAGGGTTATACAATGAGCAGTTCTTC
CASSLVVAGGLYNEQFF
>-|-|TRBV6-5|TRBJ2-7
TGTGCCAGCAGTTACCGAGCCGGACAGTCCTACGAGCAGTACTTC
CASSYRAGQSYEQYF
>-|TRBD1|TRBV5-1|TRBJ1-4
TGCGCCAGCAGCTCGGACAGGGAGGGAAAACTGTTTTTT
CASSSDREGKLFF
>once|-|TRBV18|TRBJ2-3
TGTGCCAGCTCACCATTCCTGAGCACAGATACGCAGTATTTT
CASSPFLSTDTQYF
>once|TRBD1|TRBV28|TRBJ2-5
TGTGCCAGCAGCCCAAGACAGGGTGGCCAAGAGACCCAGTACTTC
CASSPRQGGQETQYF
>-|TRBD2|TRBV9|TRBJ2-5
TGTGCCAGCAGCGCAGGGGGTAGCGGGAGTCTAAAGACCCAGTACTTC
CASSAGGSGSLKTQYF
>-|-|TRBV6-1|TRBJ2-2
TGTGCCAGCAGTGACCTTCCAGGGACTTTCCCCACCGGGGAGCTGTTTTTT
CASSDLPGTFPTGELFF
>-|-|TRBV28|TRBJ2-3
TGTGCCAGCAGTCCTTACAGGTCATCTAGCACAGATACGCAGTATTTT
CASSPYRSSSTDTQYF
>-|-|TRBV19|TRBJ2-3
TGTGCCAGTAGTATAGGAGACCTTATAGATACGCAGTATTTT
CASSIGDLIDTQYF
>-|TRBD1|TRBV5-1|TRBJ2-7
TGCGCCAGCAGCAACACCGGGACAGGGAGGTCCTACGAGCAGTACTTC
CASSNTGTGRSYEQYF
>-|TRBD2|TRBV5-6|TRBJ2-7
TGTGCCAGCAGCGCCTCACTAGCGGGAGATCGTTACGAGCAGTACTTC
CASSASLAGDRYEQYF
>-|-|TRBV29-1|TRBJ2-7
TGCAGCGTTGCTAGAGGGGTGTGGGAAAGCGAGCAGTACTTC
CSVARGVWESEQYF
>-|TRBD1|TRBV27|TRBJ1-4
TGTGCCAGCAGTCCTAACCGGGACAGGGGACTGACTAATGAAAAACTGTTTTTT
CASSPNRDRGLTNEKLFF
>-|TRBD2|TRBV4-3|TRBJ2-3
TGCGCCAGCAGCCAAGGGGCTAGCGGGAGAGATACGCAGTATTTT
CASSQGASGRDTQYF
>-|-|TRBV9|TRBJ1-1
TGTGCCAGCAGCGTAGATCGGGGGAACACTGAAGCTTTCTTT
CASSVDRGNTEAFF
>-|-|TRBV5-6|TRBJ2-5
TGTGCCAGCAGCCTTCGTTTGACCGGATCCCAAGAGACCCAGTACTTC
CASSLRLTGSQETQYF
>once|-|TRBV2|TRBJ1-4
TGTGCCAGCAGGGTCTTAGTCCTCGAAAAACTGTTTTTT
CASRVLVLEKLFF
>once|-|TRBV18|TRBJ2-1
TGTGCCAGCTCAACGAATGTCGCCTCCTACAATGAGCAGTTCTTC
CASSTNVASYNEQFF
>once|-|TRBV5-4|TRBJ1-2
TGTGCCAGCAGCTCGACCGGAAACTATGGCTACACCTTC
CASSSTGNYGYTF
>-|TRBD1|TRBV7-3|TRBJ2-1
TGTGCCAGCAGCTTAATAGGGGACAGGGGGCTGAATGAGCAGTTCTTC
CASSLIGDRGLNEQFF
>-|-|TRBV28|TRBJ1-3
TGTGCCAGCAGTTCAAGAAACACCATATATTTT
CASSSRNTIYF
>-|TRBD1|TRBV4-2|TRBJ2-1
TGTGCCAGCAGCCAAGGCGTCCGGCAGGGGGCTTACAATGAGCAGTTCTTC
CASSQGVRQGAYNEQFF
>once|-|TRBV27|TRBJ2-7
TGTGCCAGCAGTTTAAAGAGCTCGGACAGCAGCACCTTC
CASSLKSSDSSTF
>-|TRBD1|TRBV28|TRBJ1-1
TGTGCCAGCAGTTTGACCAGGGGGCCGGAGGCTTTCTTT
CASSLTRGPEAFF
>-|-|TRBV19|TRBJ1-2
TGTGCCAGTAGTGATGGCTACACCTTC
CASSDGYTF
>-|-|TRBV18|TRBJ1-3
TGTGCCAGCTCACCGGGGGCAGGGTCCTTCTCTGGAAACACCATATATTTT
CASSPGAGSFSGNTIYF
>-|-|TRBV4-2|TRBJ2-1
TGTGCCAGCAGCCATAACGACCGGGACGCCGGCAATGAGCAGTTCTTC
CASSHNDRDAGNEQFF
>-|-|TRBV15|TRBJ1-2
TGTGCCACCAGCAGAGTGGGTCCAGGGAACTATGGCTACACCTTC
CATSRVGPGNYGYTF
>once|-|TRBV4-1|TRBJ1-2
TGCGCCAGCAGCCAAGGAGGGGAAGCTAACTATGGCTACACCTTC
CASSQGGEANYGYTF
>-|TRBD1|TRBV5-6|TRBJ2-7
TGTGCCAGCAGCCCGAGGTGGGACAGGCCTTCCTACGAGCAGTACTTC
CASSPRWDRPSYEQYF
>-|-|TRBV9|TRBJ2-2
TGTGCCAGCAGCGTAGGGCAGTGGAACACCGGGGAGCTGTTTTTT
CASSVGQWNTGELFF
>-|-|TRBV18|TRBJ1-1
TGTGCCAGCTCACCACCGACAAGGGGCCCCGAAGTGAACACTGAAGCTTTCTTT
CASSPPTRGPEVNTEAFF
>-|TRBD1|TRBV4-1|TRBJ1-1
TGCGCCAGCAGCCCCTCCTTAGGGGGCTCTGAAGCTTTCTTT
CASSPSLGGSEAFF
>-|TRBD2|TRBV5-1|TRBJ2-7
TGCGCCAGCAGCAGCCCGGGAGGGTCCCAGGGCGAGCAGTACTTC
CASSSPGGSQGEQYF
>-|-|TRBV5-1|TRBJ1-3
TGCGCCAGCAGCTTGGACACGGGGCGTAGAAACACCATATATTTT
CASSLDTGRRNTIYF
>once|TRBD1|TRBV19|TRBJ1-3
TGTGCCAGTAGGTCAACGGACAGGGAATTCCGAAACACCATATATTTT
CASRSTDREFRNTIYF
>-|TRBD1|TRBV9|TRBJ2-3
TGTGCCAGCGGAGGACAGGGGAGCACAGATACGCAGTATTTT
CASGGQGSTDTQYF
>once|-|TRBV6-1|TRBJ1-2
TGTGCCAGCAGTGTTCGGGGGGCCCTTGGCTACACCTTC
CASSVRGALGYTF
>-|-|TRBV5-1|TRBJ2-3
TGCGCCAGCAGTAGTTGGGGCGCTAGCACAGATACGCAGTATTTT
CASSSWGASTDTQYF
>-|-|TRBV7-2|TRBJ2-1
TGTGCCAGCAGCTTAGTGGCGGCCCCTTCCTACAATGAGCAGTTCTTC
CASSLVAAPSYNEQFF
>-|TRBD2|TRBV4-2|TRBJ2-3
TGTGCCAGCAGTCCCGGACTAGCGGTTAGCACAGATACGCAGTATTTT
CASSPGLAVSTDTQYF
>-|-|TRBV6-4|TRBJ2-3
TGTGCCAGCAGTCCCCAAGCCACAGATACGCAGTATTTT
CASSPQATDTQYF
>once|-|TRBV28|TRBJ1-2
TGTGCCAGCCTAACCCGGGGGACCATCCTTGACTACACCTTC
CASLTRGTILDYTF
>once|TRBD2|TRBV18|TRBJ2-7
TGTGCCAGCTCACCAAGGGCTAGCGGGGTTGGCTCCTACGAGCAGTACTTC
CASSPRASGVGSYEQYF
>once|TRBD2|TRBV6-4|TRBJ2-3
TGTGCCAGCAGTATGACTAGCGGGGCCACAGATACGCAGTATTTT
CASSMTSGATDTQYF
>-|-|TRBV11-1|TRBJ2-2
TGTGCCAGCAGCTTTAGTGGCAGAAACACCGGGGAGCTGTTTTTT
CASSFSGRNTGELFF
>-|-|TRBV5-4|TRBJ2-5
TGTGCCAGCAGCTCCTCGACCTACACTAAAGAGACCCAGTACTTC
CASSSSTYTKETQYF
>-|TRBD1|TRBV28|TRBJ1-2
TGTGCCAGCAGTTCCTCCAGGCAGGGGGATTCTGGCTACACCTTC
CASSSSRQGDSGYTF
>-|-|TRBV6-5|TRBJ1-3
TGTGCCAGCAGCCGCGGGGGGACGGGCACCATATATTTT
CASSRGGTGTIYF
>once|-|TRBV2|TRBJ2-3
TGTGCCAGCAGTCCTAGGCCCCTTAGCACAGATACGCAGTATTTT
CASSPRPLSTDTQYF